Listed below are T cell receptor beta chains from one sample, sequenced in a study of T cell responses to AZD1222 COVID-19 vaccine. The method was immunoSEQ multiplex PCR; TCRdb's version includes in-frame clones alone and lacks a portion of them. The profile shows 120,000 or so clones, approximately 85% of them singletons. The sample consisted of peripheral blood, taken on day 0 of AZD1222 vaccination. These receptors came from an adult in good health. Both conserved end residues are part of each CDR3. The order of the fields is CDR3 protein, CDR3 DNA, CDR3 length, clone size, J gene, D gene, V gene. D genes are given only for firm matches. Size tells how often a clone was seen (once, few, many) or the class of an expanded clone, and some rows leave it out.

CDR3 protein: CASSPTTTGTGGLRAFF
CDR3 DNA: TGCGCCAGCAGCCCAACTACAACCGGGACAGGGGGGCTGAGGGCTTTCTTT
CDR3 length: 17
clone size: .
J gene: TRBJ1-1
D gene: TRBD1
V gene: TRBV5-1

CDR3 protein: CASSPPRGQGTEAFF
CDR3 DNA: TGTGCCAGCAGCCCTCCCCGGGGGCAAGGCACTGAAGCTTTCTTT
CDR3 length: 15
clone size: .
J gene: TRBJ1-1
D gene: .
V gene: TRBV2

CDR3 protein: CSAQRESEKLFF
CDR3 DNA: TGCAGCGCTCAGAGGGAGAGTGAAAAACTGTTTTTT
CDR3 length: 12
clone size: .
J gene: TRBJ1-4
D gene: .
V gene: TRBV29-1

CDR3 protein: CASSFGMNSPLHF
CDR3 DNA: TGTGCCAGCAGCTTTGGGATGAACTCACCCCTCCACTTT
CDR3 length: 13
clone size: .
J gene: TRBJ1-6
D gene: .
V gene: TRBV11-2

CDR3 protein: CASSLRPANTDTQYF
CDR3 DNA: TGTGCCAGCAGCTTACGGCCGGCGAACACAGATACGCAGTATTTT
CDR3 length: 15
clone size: few
J gene: TRBJ2-3
D gene: .
V gene: TRBV7-6

CDR3 protein: CASSIVRGNTEAFF
CDR3 DNA: TGTGCCAGTAGTATAGTTCGGGGGAACACTGAAGCTTTCTTT
CDR3 length: 14
clone size: .
J gene: TRBJ1-1
D gene: .
V gene: TRBV19

CDR3 protein: CASSQASSNEKLFF
CDR3 DNA: TGTGCCAGCAGCCAGGCTTCAAGTAATGAAAAACTGTTTTTT
CDR3 length: 14
clone size: few
J gene: TRBJ1-4
D gene: .
V gene: TRBV6-6

CDR3 protein: CASSTPGGGSWQETQYF
CDR3 DNA: TGTGCCAGTAGTACCCCCGGGGGCGGGAGTTGGCAAGAGACCCAGTACTTC
CDR3 length: 17
clone size: .
J gene: TRBJ2-5
D gene: .
V gene: TRBV19

CDR3 protein: CSASRDRVWSTF
CDR3 DNA: TGCAGTGCTAGTAGGGACAGGGTCTGGAGTACCTTC
CDR3 length: 12
clone size: .
J gene: TRBJ1-2
D gene: TRBD1
V gene: TRBV20-1

CDR3 protein: CASSSPGLAGGGPTGELFF
CDR3 DNA: TGCGCCAGCAGCTCCCCGGGACTAGCGGGGGGGGGCCCCACCGGGGAGCTGTTTTTT
CDR3 length: 19
clone size: few
J gene: TRBJ2-2
D gene: TRBD2
V gene: TRBV5-1

CDR3 protein: CASSGDLDYGYTF
CDR3 DNA: TGTGCCAGCTCAGGGGATCTTGACTATGGCTACACCTTC
CDR3 length: 13
clone size: once
J gene: TRBJ1-2
D gene: .
V gene: TRBV18

CDR3 protein: CASSDRSGHQPQHF
CDR3 DNA: TGTGCCAGCAGTGACAGGTCCGGTCATCAGCCCCAGCATTTT
CDR3 length: 14
clone size: .
J gene: TRBJ1-5
D gene: .
V gene: TRBV2

CDR3 protein: CASSMVSGGRNEQFF
CDR3 DNA: TGTGCCAGTAGTATGGTTAGCGGGGGACGCAATGAGCAGTTCTTC
CDR3 length: 15
clone size: few
J gene: TRBJ2-1
D gene: TRBD2
V gene: TRBV19

CDR3 protein: CASTHDRDRGSYEQYF
CDR3 DNA: TGTGCCAGCACTCACGACCGGGACAGGGGAAGCTACGAGCAGTACTTC
CDR3 length: 16
clone size: few
J gene: TRBJ2-7
D gene: TRBD1
V gene: TRBV27

CDR3 protein: CASSQDTPGESNQPQHF
CDR3 DNA: TGTGCCAGCAGCCAAGATACCCCTGGGGAAAGCAATCAGCCCCAGCATTTT
CDR3 length: 17
clone size: .
J gene: TRBJ1-5
D gene: .
V gene: TRBV4-2

CDR3 protein: CATTSAQARQFF
CDR3 DNA: TGTGCCACCACTAGCGCACAGGCGAGGCAGTTCTTC
CDR3 length: 12
clone size: .
J gene: TRBJ2-1
D gene: .
V gene: TRBV15

CDR3 protein: CASSFGYEDSDSPLHF
CDR3 DNA: TGTGCCAGCAGTTTTGGGTATGAGGATAGCGATTCACCCCTCCACTTT
CDR3 length: 16
clone size: .
J gene: TRBJ1-6
D gene: .
V gene: TRBV27

CDR3 protein: CSGTLNTEAFF
CDR3 DNA: TGCAGCGGGACACTGAACACTGAAGCTTTCTTT
CDR3 length: 11
clone size: .
J gene: TRBJ1-1
D gene: .
V gene: TRBV29-1

CDR3 protein: CASSWTGGLQTQYF
CDR3 DNA: TGTGCCAGCAGCTGGACAGGGGGCCTACAGACCCAGTACTTC
CDR3 length: 14
clone size: .
J gene: TRBJ2-5
D gene: TRBD1
V gene: TRBV5-6

CDR3 protein: CAWAGQMNTEAFF
CDR3 DNA: TGTGCCTGGGCCGGGCAGATGAACACTGAAGCTTTCTTT
CDR3 length: 13
clone size: .
J gene: TRBJ1-1
D gene: .
V gene: TRBV30

CDR3 protein: CASSYQTRGYGYTF
CDR3 DNA: TGTGCCAGCAGTTACCAAACCAGGGGCTATGGCTACACCTTC
CDR3 length: 14
clone size: .
J gene: TRBJ1-2
D gene: .
V gene: TRBV6-5

CDR3 protein: CASSKSGQGNTGELFF
CDR3 DNA: TGTGCCAGTAGCAAATCTGGGCAGGGAAACACCGGGGAGCTGTTTTTT
CDR3 length: 16
clone size: .
J gene: TRBJ2-2
D gene: .
V gene: TRBV19

CDR3 protein: CASSRRTVANYGYTF
CDR3 DNA: TGTGCCAGCAGCCGTAGGACAGTGGCCAACTATGGCTACACCTTC
CDR3 length: 15
clone size: .
J gene: TRBJ1-2
D gene: .
V gene: TRBV7-8

CDR3 protein: CAWSTGTVNQPQHF
CDR3 DNA: TGTGCCTGGAGTACCGGGACAGTCAATCAGCCCCAGCATTTT
CDR3 length: 14
clone size: .
J gene: TRBJ1-5
D gene: TRBD1
V gene: TRBV30

CDR3 protein: CASSANAGGYNQPQHF
CDR3 DNA: TGTGCCAGCAGCGCCAACGCAGGGGGCTACAATCAGCCCCAGCATTTT
CDR3 length: 16
clone size: .
J gene: TRBJ1-5
D gene: TRBD1
V gene: TRBV9

CDR3 protein: CASSLTGEGNGYTF
CDR3 DNA: TGCGCCAGCAGCCTTACAGGGGAAGGTAATGGCTACACCTTC
CDR3 length: 14
clone size: .
J gene: TRBJ1-2
D gene: TRBD1
V gene: TRBV4-1

CDR3 protein: CASSSLRTAYEQYF
CDR3 DNA: TGTGCCAGCAGCTCCCTTCGGACAGCCTACGAGCAGTACTTC
CDR3 length: 14
clone size: .
J gene: TRBJ2-7
D gene: .
V gene: TRBV7-9

CDR3 protein: CASSWTGLGAFF
CDR3 DNA: TGTGCCAGTAGTTGGACAGGGTTAGGAGCTTTCTTT
CDR3 length: 12
clone size: .
J gene: TRBJ1-1
D gene: TRBD1
V gene: TRBV19

CDR3 protein: CASSLNLNANYGYTF
CDR3 DNA: TGCGCCAGCAGCCTCAACCTCAACGCTAACTATGGCTACACCTTC
CDR3 length: 15
clone size: many
J gene: TRBJ1-2
D gene: .
V gene: TRBV4-1

CDR3 protein: CASSVAGKRTDTQYF
CDR3 DNA: TGTGCCAGCAGCGTAGCCGGGAAACGCACAGATACGCAGTATTTT
CDR3 length: 15
clone size: .
J gene: TRBJ2-3
D gene: .
V gene: TRBV9

CDR3 protein: CASSPGQGFNQPQHF
CDR3 DNA: TGTGCCAGCAGCCCCGGACAGGGGTTCAATCAGCCCCAGCATTTT
CDR3 length: 15
clone size: once
J gene: TRBJ1-5
D gene: TRBD1
V gene: TRBV5-4

CDR3 protein: CASSPVDGDEAFF
CDR3 DNA: TGTGCCAGCAGCCCCGTTGACGGGGATGAAGCTTTCTTT
CDR3 length: 13
clone size: .
J gene: TRBJ1-1
D gene: .
V gene: TRBV9

CDR3 protein: CASSGWTGMNTEAFF
CDR3 DNA: TGCGCCAGCAGCGGATGGACGGGAATGAACACTGAAGCTTTCTTT
CDR3 length: 15
clone size: .
J gene: TRBJ1-1
D gene: .
V gene: TRBV5-1

CDR3 protein: CSARTGGEQYF
CDR3 DNA: TGCAGTGCGCGGACAGGGGGCGAGCAGTACTTC
CDR3 length: 11
clone size: .
J gene: TRBJ2-7
D gene: TRBD1
V gene: TRBV20-1

CDR3 protein: CATSSHRASNQPQHF
CDR3 DNA: TGTGCCACCAGCAGTCACAGGGCAAGCAATCAGCCCCAGCATTTT
CDR3 length: 15
clone size: .
J gene: TRBJ1-5
D gene: .
V gene: TRBV15

CDR3 protein: CASRDFGRAYGYTF
CDR3 DNA: TGTGCCAGCAGGGACTTTGGTCGAGCCTATGGCTACACCTTC
CDR3 length: 14
clone size: .
J gene: TRBJ1-2
D gene: .
V gene: TRBV2

CDR3 protein: CASSFRVAGELFF
CDR3 DNA: TGTGCCAGTAGTTTTCGGGTCGCCGGGGAGCTGTTTTTT
CDR3 length: 13
clone size: .
J gene: TRBJ2-2
D gene: .
V gene: TRBV19

CDR3 protein: CASSPSLNPYNSPLHF
CDR3 DNA: TGTGCCAGCAGCCCCAGTTTGAACCCCTATAATTCACCCCTCCACTTT
CDR3 length: 16
clone size: .
J gene: TRBJ1-6
D gene: .
V gene: TRBV9

CDR3 protein: CASSLRGQERTDTQYF
CDR3 DNA: TGTGCCAGCAGCCTTCGAGGACAGGAGCGCACAGATACGCAGTATTTT
CDR3 length: 16
clone size: .
J gene: TRBJ2-3
D gene: TRBD1
V gene: TRBV3-1/TRBV3-2

CDR3 protein: CASSSFMKALLHF
CDR3 DNA: TGTGCCAGCAGCTCCTTTATGAAGGCCCTTCTCCACTTT
CDR3 length: 13
clone size: .
J gene: TRBJ1-6
D gene: .
V gene: TRBV4-2

CDR3 protein: CASSVAPLTNTGELFF
CDR3 DNA: TGTGCCAGCAGCGTAGCGCCGCTTACGAACACCGGGGAGCTGTTTTTT
CDR3 length: 16
clone size: .
J gene: TRBJ2-2
D gene: .
V gene: TRBV9

CDR3 protein: CASSEDKFLEYNEQFF
CDR3 DNA: TGTGCCAGCAGTGAAGATAAATTTCTGGAGTACAATGAGCAGTTCTTC
CDR3 length: 16
clone size: .
J gene: TRBJ2-1
D gene: .
V gene: TRBV6-1